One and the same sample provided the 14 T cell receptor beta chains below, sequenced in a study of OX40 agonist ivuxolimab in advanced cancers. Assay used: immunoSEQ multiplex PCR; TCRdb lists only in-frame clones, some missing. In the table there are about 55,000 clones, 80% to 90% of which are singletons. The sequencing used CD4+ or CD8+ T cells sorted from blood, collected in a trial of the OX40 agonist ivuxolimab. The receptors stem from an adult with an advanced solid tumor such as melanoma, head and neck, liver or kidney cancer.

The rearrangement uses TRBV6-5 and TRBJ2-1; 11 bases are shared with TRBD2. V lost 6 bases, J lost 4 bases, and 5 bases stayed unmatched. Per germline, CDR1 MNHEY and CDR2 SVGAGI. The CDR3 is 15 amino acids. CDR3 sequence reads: CASRIAGGPYNEQFF. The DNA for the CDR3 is TGTGCCAGCAGGATAGCGGGAGGGCCATACAATGAGCAGTTCTTC.

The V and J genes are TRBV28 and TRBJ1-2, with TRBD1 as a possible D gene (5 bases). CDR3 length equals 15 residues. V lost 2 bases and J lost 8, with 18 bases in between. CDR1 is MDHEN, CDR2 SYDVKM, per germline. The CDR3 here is CASSLGGYGGRGYTF. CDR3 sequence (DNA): TGTGCCAGCAGTTTAGGGGGGTACGGCGGGAGGGGCTACACCTTC.

CDR3 loop: CASSYSTGGGETQYF. CDR3 nucleotide sequence: TGTGCCAGCAGTTACTCGACGGGGGGAGGAGAGACCCAGTACTTC. V gene TRBV6-5 combines with J gene TRBJ2-5; TRBD2 agrees at 7 bases. J was trimmed by 4 bases and V by 0 bases; bases with no gene match: 5. The CDR3 extends over 15 amino acids. The V gene's germline CDR1 is MNHEY and CDR2 SVGAGI.

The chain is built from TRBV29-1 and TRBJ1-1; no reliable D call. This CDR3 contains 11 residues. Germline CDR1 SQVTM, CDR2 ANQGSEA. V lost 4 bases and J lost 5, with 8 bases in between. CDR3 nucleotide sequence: TGCAGCGTTGGTTCGGGAACTGAAGCTTTCTTT. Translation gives CSVGSGTEAFF.

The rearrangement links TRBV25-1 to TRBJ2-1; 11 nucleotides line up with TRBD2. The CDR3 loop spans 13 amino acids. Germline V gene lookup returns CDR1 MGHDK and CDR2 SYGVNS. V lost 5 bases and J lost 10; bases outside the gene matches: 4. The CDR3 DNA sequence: TGTGCCAGCAGTAGGGGACTAGCGGTAGAGCAGTTCTTC. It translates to CASSRGLAVEQFF.

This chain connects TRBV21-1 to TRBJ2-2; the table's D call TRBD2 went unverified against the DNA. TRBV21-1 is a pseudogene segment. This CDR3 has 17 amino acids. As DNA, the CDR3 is TGTGCCAGCAGCAAAGAGTTAGCGGGAGCTAACACCGGGGAGCTGTTTTTT. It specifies CASSKELAGANTGELFF.

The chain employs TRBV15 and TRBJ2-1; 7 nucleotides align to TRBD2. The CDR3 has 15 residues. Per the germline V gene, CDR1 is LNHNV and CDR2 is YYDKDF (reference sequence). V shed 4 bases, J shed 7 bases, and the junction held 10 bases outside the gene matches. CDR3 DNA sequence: TGTGCCACCAGCACTGGACTAGGATCTTATAATGAGCAGTTCTTC. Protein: CATSTGLGSYNEQFF.

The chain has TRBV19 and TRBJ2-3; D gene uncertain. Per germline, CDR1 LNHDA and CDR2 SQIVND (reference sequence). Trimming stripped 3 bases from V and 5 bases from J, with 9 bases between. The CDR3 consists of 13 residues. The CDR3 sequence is CASSMWDGDTQYF. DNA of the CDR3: TGTGCCAGTAGTATGTGGGATGGAGATACGCAGTATTTT.

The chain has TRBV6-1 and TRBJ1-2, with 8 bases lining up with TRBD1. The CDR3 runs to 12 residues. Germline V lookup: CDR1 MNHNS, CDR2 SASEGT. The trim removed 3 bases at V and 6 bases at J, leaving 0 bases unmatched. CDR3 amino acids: CASSETGDGYTF. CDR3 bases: TGTGCCAGCAGTGAGACAGGGGATGGCTACACCTTC.

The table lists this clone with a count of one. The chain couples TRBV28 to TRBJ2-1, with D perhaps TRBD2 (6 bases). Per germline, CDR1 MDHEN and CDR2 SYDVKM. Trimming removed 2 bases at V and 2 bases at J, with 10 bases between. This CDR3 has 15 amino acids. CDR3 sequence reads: CASSLEGGTYNEQFF. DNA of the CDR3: TGTGCCAGCAGTTTAGAAGGCGGGACCTACAATGAGCAGTTCTTC.

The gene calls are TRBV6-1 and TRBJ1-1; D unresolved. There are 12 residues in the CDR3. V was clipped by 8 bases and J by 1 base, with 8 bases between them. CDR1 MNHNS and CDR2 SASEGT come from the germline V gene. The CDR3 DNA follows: TGTGCCAGCCGAAAGGGGAACACTGAAGCTTTCTTT. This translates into CASRKGNTEAFF.

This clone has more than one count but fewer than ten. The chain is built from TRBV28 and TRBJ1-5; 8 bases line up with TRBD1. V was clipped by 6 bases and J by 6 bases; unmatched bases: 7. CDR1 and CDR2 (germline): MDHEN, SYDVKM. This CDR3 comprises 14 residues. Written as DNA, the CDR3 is TGTGCCAGCAGCCCCGGACAGGGTGGTCAGCCCCAGCATTTT. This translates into CASSPGQGGQPQHF.

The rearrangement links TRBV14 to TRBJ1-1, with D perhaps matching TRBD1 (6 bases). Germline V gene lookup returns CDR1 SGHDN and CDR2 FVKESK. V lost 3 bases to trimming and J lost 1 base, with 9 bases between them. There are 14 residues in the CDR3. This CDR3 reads CASSHRTENTEAFF. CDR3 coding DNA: TGTGCCAGCAGCCATCGGACAGAGAACACTGAAGCTTTCTTT.

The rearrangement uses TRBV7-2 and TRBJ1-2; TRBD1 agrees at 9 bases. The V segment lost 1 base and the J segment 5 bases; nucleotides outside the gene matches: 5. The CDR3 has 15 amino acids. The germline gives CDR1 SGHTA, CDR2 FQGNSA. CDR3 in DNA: TGTGCCAGCAGCTTAGAGACGACAGGGGGATATGGCTACACCTTC. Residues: CASSLETTGGYGYTF.